This T cell receptor (beta chain) appears in the sequencing data of a study of T cell responses to AZD1222 COVID-19 vaccine. Study results and caveats: Increases in Spike-specific TCR breadth and depth were seen after two AZD1222 doses.

The method was immunoSEQ multiplex PCR; TCRdb's version includes in-frame clones alone and lacks a portion of them. Of about 96,000 clones in the sample, roughly 90% were seen once. As concerns this clone: Its antigen is currently unknown.

V lost 2 bases and J lost 0, with 8 bases in between. The germline gives CDR1 MDHEN, CDR2 SYDVKM. CDR3 size: 16 residues. The clonotype comes from an adult in good health. V usage is TRBV28 and J usage is TRBJ1-6, with unresolved D. The specimen comprised peripheral blood, sampled on day 0 of AZD1222 vaccination. The CDR3 reads CASSLIGSSYNSPLHF. CDR3 nucleotides: TGTGCCAGCAGTTTAATCGGGAGCTCCTATAATTCACCCCTCCACTTT.